The entry below gives a single TCR beta chain sequence along with its context. This CDR3 is 13 amino acids long. Germline values: CDR1 SGHRS, CDR2 YFSETQ. The germline V and J ends were trimmed by 2 bases and 11 bases, with 15 bases remaining between them. TCRdb's table, derived via immunoSEQ multiplex PCR, lists solely in-frame clones and lacks some. The sample holds tens of thousands of clones, around 80% seen once. The entry originates in a study of OX40 agonist ivuxolimab in advanced cancers. This clonotype originated in an adult with an advanced solid tumor such as melanoma, head and neck, liver or kidney cancer. The starting material was CD4+ or CD8+ T cells sorted from blood, obtained in a trial of the OX40 agonist ivuxolimab. The chain links TRBV5-1 to TRBJ2-3, with D uncertain. This CDR3 reads CASSLSVFVGQYF. The CDR3 region has the DNA TGCGCCAGCAGCTTAAGTGTGTTCGTAGGGCAGTATTTT.